Shown below are 27 T cell receptor beta chains from a single sample sequenced in a study of T cells after yellow fever vaccination. TCRdb ran MiXCR on the 5' RACE reads and lists one entry per CDR3 protein. This sample has about 500,000 distinct CDR3 sequences, with approximately 16% found just once. This sample comprised PBMCs, obtained less than 6 days after the first yellow fever vaccination. The receptor set was obtained from a man between 18 and 29 years old who received the YFV17D yellow fever vaccine.

The V call is TRBV25-1, the J call TRBJ1-2, with TRBD1 as a possible D gene (6 bases). There are 14 residues in the CDR3. V lost 6 bases, J lost 3 bases, and 14 bases lay in between. Per the germline V gene, CDR1 is MGHDK and CDR2 is SYGVNS. The DNA of the CDR3 is TGTGCCAGCAGGAACCGGGGGGCAGACTATGGCTACACCTTC. Translated, it gives CASRNRGADYGYTF.

V and J are TRBV4-2 and TRBJ1-5, with D hard to call. This CDR3 region has 12 residues. Germline-derived CDR1 and CDR2 are LGHNA and YNFKEQ. The ends were cut back, 0 bases at V and 8 bases at J, with 5 bases in the middle. CDR3 sequence: CASSQDSKPQHF. In DNA form, the CDR3 reads TGTGCCAGCAGCCAAGATTCCAAGCCCCAGCATTTT.

V and J are TRBV12-3 or TRBV12-4 and TRBJ1-2; unclear D gene. The germline V and J ends were trimmed by 4 bases and 4 bases, with 13 bases remaining between them. There are 14 residues in the CDR3. The CDR3 DNA reads TGTGCCAGCAGTTCATGGAGCGGTAGCTATGGCTACACCTTC. Protein product: CASSSWSGSYGYTF.

This clonotype was seen a few times. CDR3 sequence: CSARAGGRTQYF. DNA for the CDR3: TGCAGTGCTAGAGCAGGGGGAAGGACCCAGTACTTC. The chain has TRBV20-1 and TRBJ2-5, with 7 nucleotides matching TRBD1. The CDR3 consists of 12 residues. The V and J ends lost 1 base and 7 bases, in that order; junction bases with no gene match: 3. Germline values: CDR1 DFQATT, CDR2 SNEGSKA (reference sequence).

This clonotype was recorded once. This chain links TRBV20-1 with TRBJ1-2; D gene ambiguous. V shed 6 bases and J shed 0 bases, with 11 bases lying between them. CDR3 length: 13 residues. From germline, CDR1 is DFQATT and CDR2 SNEGSKA (reference sequence). CDR3 DNA sequence: TGCAGTGCGGATCCTAGGGCTAACTATGGCTACACCTTC. Its protein is CSADPRANYGYTF.

DNA of the CDR3: TGTGCCATCAGTGAAAACTCCCAGGGCCCCCTTAGCAATCAGCCCCAGCATTTT. Protein sequence: CAISENSQGPLSNQPQHF. The rearrangement uses TRBV10-3 and TRBJ1-5, with a tentative D call TRBD1 (5 bases). The CDR3 has 18 residues. CDR1 and CDR2 from the germline V gene are ENHRY and SYGVKD. The V gene lost 3 bases and the J gene lost 0 bases, with 18 bases spanning the gap.

This clonotype came up a few times. The chain couples TRBV12-3 or TRBV12-4 to TRBJ1-2, with D uncertain. Between the trimmed V and J ends, which lost 3 bases and 8 bases, there was a span of 13 bases. This CDR3 region has 13 residues. The CDR3 sequence: CASSFTVRGGYTF. The CDR3 bases are TGTGCCAGCAGTTTTACGGTCCGGGGAGGCTACACCTTC.

The V gene is TRBV6-5, the J gene TRBJ2-2; D call uncertain. Germline values: CDR1 MNHEY, CDR2 SVGAGI. The V end was cut by 1 base, the J end by 3 bases, with 18 bases between. The CDR3 totals 18 residues. DNA of the CDR3: TGTGCCAGCAGTTACTTTGCCCAGATAAGGAGCCACACCGGGGAGCTGTTTTTT. Translating gives CASSYFAQIRSHTGELFF.

This clonotype was recorded a few times. The chain recombines TRBV14 with TRBJ1-2, with TRBD1 matching over 8 bases. The CDR3 is 15 residues long. Germline trimming cut 2 bases from V and 4 bases from J; bases unmatched to any gene: 6. Germline-derived CDR1 and CDR2 are SGHDN and FVKESK. CDR3 nucleotide sequence: TGTGCCAGCAGCCAATGGACAGGGATGATCTATGGCTACACCTTC. This codes for CASSQWTGMIYGYTF.

This clonotype came up a few times. The chain couples TRBV20-1 to TRBJ1-6; maybe TRBD1 (5 bases). The CDR3 runs to 16 residues. CDR1 DFQATT and CDR2 SNEGSKA come from the germline V gene (reference sequence). Trimming removed 1 base at V and 6 bases at J, with 16 bases between. CDR3 loop: CSARVRGTSGNSPLHF. In DNA, the CDR3 is TGCAGTGCTAGAGTACGAGGGACCTCGGGTAATTCACCCCTCCACTTT.

The chain is built from TRBV6-1 and TRBJ2-3; the D gene could be TRBD1 or TRBD2 (5 bases each). V lost 10 bases and J lost 0, with 14 bases in between. The CDR3 runs 14 residues. Germline CDR1 MNHNS, CDR2 SASEGT. The CDR3 nucleotides read TGTGCCACCCTACCCGGGGCGAGCACAGATACGCAGTATTTT. Translation: CATLPGASTDTQYF.

This clonotype was found a few times. The chain employs TRBV29-1 and TRBJ2-3; TRBD1 might be the D (6 bases). Germline lookup yields CDR1 SQVTM and CDR2 ANQGSEA. This CDR3 has 13 residues. V lost 4 bases, J lost 1 base, and 9 bases lay in between. The CDR3 coding sequence is TGCAGCGTTGTAGGGGGTGGCACAGATACGCAGTATTTT. Its protein is CSVVGGGTDTQYF.

This clonotype was recorded a few times. The chain couples TRBV12-3 or TRBV12-4 to TRBJ1-3, with 7 nucleotides matching TRBD1. There are 15 residues in the CDR3. Losses at the gene ends were 3 bases for V and 4 bases for J; bases not matched to a gene: 6. For the CDR3, the DNA is TGTGCCAGCAGTTTGGGACAGCCTAAGGGAAACACCATATATTTT. The encoded protein is CASSLGQPKGNTIYF.

The chain recombines TRBV5-1 with TRBJ2-1; no reliable D call. Germline V gene sequence: CDR1 SGHRS, CDR2 YFSETQ. V was trimmed by 6 bases and J by 9 bases, leaving 19 bases between them. The CDR3 consists of 14 residues. The CDR3 here is CASTRLSQDAEQFF. As DNA, the CDR3 is TGCGCCAGCACCCGGTTGTCCCAGGACGCTGAGCAGTTCTTC. Using reference TRBV5-1 and TRBJ2-1 for the parts outside the CDR3, the full variable domain is KAGVTQTPRYLIKTRGQQVTLSCSPISGHRSVSWYQQTPGQGLQFLFEYFSETQRNKGNFPGRFSGRQFSNSRSEMNVSTLELGDSALYLCASTRLSQDAEQFFGPGTRLTVL.

The J gene is TRBJ2-1, the V gene TRBV7-9; no firm D call. Trimming stripped 5 bases from V and 0 bases from J, with 11 bases between. Germline V CDR1 and CDR2: SEHNR, FQNEAQ (reference sequence). The CDR3 extends over 15 amino acids. CDR3: CASSGPKSSYNEQFF. The CDR3, as DNA: TGTGCCAGCAGCGGACCGAAGAGCTCCTACAATGAGCAGTTCTTC. The complete variable domain, with remaining parts taken from reference TRBV7-9 and TRBJ2-1, reads DTGVSQNPRHKITKRGQNVTFRCDPISEHNRLYWYRQTLGQGPEFLTYFQNEAQLEKSRLLSDRFSAERPKGSFSTLEIQRTEQGDSAMYLCASSGPKSSYNEQFFGPGTRLTVL.

The CDR3 nucleotides read TGTGCCAGCAGCCTCGACAGGGGGATTTACGCCTACGAGCAGTACTTC. Translating it yields CASSLDRGIYAYEQYF. The V gene is TRBV7-9, the J gene TRBJ2-7; 9 bases align to TRBD1. Germline V CDR1 and CDR2: SEHNR, FQNEAQ (reference sequence). This CDR3 has 16 residues. Germline trimming cut 5 bases from V and 2 bases from J; bases unmatched to any gene: 10.

This clonotype was counted between two and nine times. The gene calls are TRBV6-2 or TRBV6-3 and TRBJ2-4; D possibly matches TRBD1 or TRBD2 (5 bases each). This CDR3 spans 13 amino acids. CDR1 and CDR2 (germline): MNHEY, SVGEGT. Trimming stripped 4 bases from V and 12 bases from J, with 16 bases between. CDR3 residues: CASSSSVRGDQYF. CDR3 sequence (DNA): TGTGCCAGCAGTTCGAGCGTTCGGGGCGATCAGTACTTC.

V usage is TRBV6-5 and J usage is TRBJ1-6; D is uncertain. V was trimmed by 2 bases and J by 9 bases, leaving 5 bases between them. The CDR3 loop spans 12 amino acids. Germline CDR1 MNHEY, CDR2 SVGAGI. The chain's CDR3 is CASSYGGSPLHF. The CDR3, as DNA: TGTGCCAGCAGTTACGGTGGTTCACCCCTCCACTTT.

This clonotype was seen a few times. The chain uses TRBV28 and TRBJ2-7, with unresolved D. The germline CDR1 and CDR2 sequences are MDHEN and SYDVKM. The germline V and J ends were trimmed by 2 bases and 4 bases, with 9 bases remaining between them. The CDR3 sequence is 13 residues long. In nucleotides, the CDR3 is TGTGCCAGCAGTTTAGCCCTAGAATACGAGCAGTACGTC. Protein sequence: CASSLALEYEQYV.

This clonotype was counted between two and nine times. V is TRBV6-2 or TRBV6-3 and J is TRBJ2-1; TRBD2 agrees at 8 bases. The CDR3 is made up of 14 amino acids. The germline V gene encodes CDR1 MNHEY and CDR2 SVGEGT. V was clipped by 7 bases and J by 5 bases; unmatched bases: 7. The CDR3 region is CASTKRGQNNEQFF. The CDR3 nucleotides read TGTGCCAGCACTAAGCGGGGGCAAAACAATGAGCAGTTCTTC.

This clonotype appeared many times. The chain employs TRBV6-6 and TRBJ1-1; tentatively, D is TRBD1 (5 bases). The V end was cut by 6 bases, the J end by 0 bases, with 8 bases between. In germline, CDR1 is MNHNY, CDR2 SVGAGI (reference sequence). The CDR3 loop spans 13 amino acids. The CDR3 coding sequence is TGTGCCAGCAGCACCAGGGTGAACACTGAAGCTTTCTTT. It specifies CASSTRVNTEAFF.

This clonotype was seen more than once but under ten times. The chain employs TRBV27 and TRBJ1-5; D unresolved. Trimming removed 5 bases at V and 1 base at J, with 9 bases between. This CDR3 has 14 amino acids. From germline, CDR1 is MNHEY and CDR2 SMNVEV (reference sequence). The CDR3 region has the DNA TGTGCCAGCAGTCCAAGGCAGAGCAATCAGCCCCAGCATTTT. Its translation: CASSPRQSNQPQHF.

This clonotype was seen more than once but under ten times. This chain uses TRBV5-1 with TRBJ2-1; D is unclear. The V end was cut by 0 bases, the J end by 10 bases, with 5 bases between. The CDR3 totals 11 residues. Germline assignment: CDR1 SGHRS and CDR2 YFSETQ. CDR3 in amino acids: CASSLVLEQFF. DNA of the CDR3: TGCGCCAGCAGCTTGGTGCTCGAGCAGTTCTTC.

This clonotype was counted between two and nine times. The V call is TRBV4-3, the J call TRBJ2-4; 14 positions agree with TRBD2. The germline CDR1 and CDR2 sequences are LGHNA and YSLEER. V trimming: 5 bases; J trimming: 0 bases; junction bases outside the gene matches: 6. The CDR3 loop spans 18 amino acids. The CDR3: CASSSGTSGGIAKNIQYF. CDR3 bases: TGCGCCAGCAGCTCCGGGACTAGCGGGGGAATAGCCAAAAACATTCAGTACTTC.

The J gene is TRBJ2-2, the V gene TRBV28; D tentatively fits TRBD1 or TRBD2 (6 bases each). The length of the CDR3 is 16 residues. Trimming pared 1 base from V and 1 base from J, leaving 10 bases between. The V gene's germline CDR1 is MDHEN and CDR2 SYDVKM. The CDR3 protein is CASSLSGAENTGELFF. The CDR3, as DNA: TGTGCCAGCAGTTTATCGGGGGCAGAGAACACCGGGGAGCTGTTTTTT.

Many counts were recorded for this clonotype. The chain employs TRBV20-1 and TRBJ1-5; no clear D gene. V shed 5 bases and J shed 4 bases, with 9 bases lying between them. Per the germline V gene, CDR1 is DFQATT and CDR2 is SNEGSKA (reference sequence). CDR3 length equals 12 residues. CDR3: CSAVSGNQPQHF. CDR3 DNA sequence: TGCAGTGCTGTTTCCGGGAATCAGCCCCAGCATTTT.

This clonotype has at least ten counts. V gene TRBV6-1 combines with J gene TRBJ1-2, with D maybe TRBD1 (5 bases). The CDR3 is 17 amino acids. Germline CDR1 and CDR2: MNHNS and SASEGT. Trimming pared 3 bases from V and 0 bases from J, leaving 17 bases between. In DNA, the CDR3 is TGTGCCAGCAGTGATTTTGGGGCAGGATTAGCTAACTATGGCTACACCTTC. This translates into CASSDFGAGLANYGYTF.